This T cell receptor (beta chain) was documented in a study of molecular identifiers for immune sequencing clone quantification. TCRdb itself ran the PCR reads through MiXCR, one entry per CDR3 protein. This sample has 250,000 to 400,000 distinct CDR3 sequences, with over 20% found just once. The sequencing input was naive CD8+ T cells from blood, with Jurkat cell RNA spiked in. Subset noted: FACS-sorted CD8+CD4-CCR7+CD45RA+ naive T cells. The TCR was taken from a human donor in good health. Some libraries in this study had Jurkat cell RNA spiked in.

The CDR3 protein is CASSQDRAGGNYEQYF. In DNA form, the CDR3 reads TGCGCCAGCAGCCAAGATCGGGCGGGGGGAAACTACGAGCAGTACTTC. V is TRBV4-3 and J is TRBJ2-7; 8 nucleotides agree with TRBD2. This CDR3 region has 16 residues. With 0 bases clipped from V and 3 bases from J, the junction kept 7 bases outside the gene matches. Looked up from germline, CDR1 is LGHNA and CDR2 is YSLEER.